Below are 2 T cell receptor beta chains sequenced from a single sample in a study of blood T cell repertoires in COVID-19. Libraries were prepared by immunoSEQ multiplex PCR; TCRdb keeps only in-frame clonotypes and omits some of them. Of about 45,000 clones in the sample, roughly 90% were seen once. Specimen: peripheral blood. These receptors came from a human donor in a cohort sampled during active COVID-19.

This clone has just one count. The V and J genes are TRBV2 and TRBJ1-2; tentatively, D is TRBD1 (5 bases). The V end was cut by 3 bases, the J end by 3 bases, with 8 bases between. Germline CDR1 SNHLY, CDR2 FYNNEI. The CDR3 consists of 13 residues. The chain's CDR3 is CASSEGEDYGYTF. DNA of the CDR3: TGTGCCAGCAGTGAGGGGGAGGACTATGGCTACACCTTC.

The rearrangement links TRBV10-3 to TRBJ1-2; weak D call: TRBD1 (5 bases). Germline CDR1 reads ENHRY; CDR2 reads SYGVKD. The CDR3 is made up of 14 amino acids. The germline V and J ends were trimmed by 2 bases and 6 bases, with 13 bases remaining between them. This CDR3 is CAISEGGRGDGYTF. The CDR3 DNA reads TGTGCCATCAGTGAGGGAGGGAGGGGCGATGGCTACACCTTC.